These T cell receptor beta chains were read from a single sample in a study of cytomegalovirus exposure and HLA in healthy donors. Method: immunoSEQ multiplex PCR; TCRdb's copy keeps in-frame clones and lacks some. The sample lists approximately 150,000 clones; around two thirds were seen once. Specimen: PBMCs. These receptors came from a woman aged 18-29 years in good health and CMV-seronegative. Each CDR3 is given with its conserved first and last residue. The D gene is left open where the match is weak. Where a row states a size, it is once, few, many or the class of an expanded clone; other rows omit it.

cdr3_nt cdr3_aa j_call v_call clone_size d_call
TGTGCCAGCTCCGCGGGCCCGAACACTGAAGCTTTCTTT CASSAGPNTEAFF TRBJ1-1 TRBV6-5 NA NA
TGCGCCAGCAGCGTTGGGATGGGCGGGACTCCAGGCTACGAGCAGTACTTC CASSVGMGGTPGYEQYF TRBJ2-7 TRBV5-1 NA NA
TGTGCCAGCAGATTAAACAGGGAAGGCTTAACTGAAGCTTTCTTT CASRLNREGLTEAFF TRBJ1-1 TRBV6-1 once NA
TGCAGCGCCCCGGCGGGGGAGTCGGGTGGCTACACCTTC CSAPAGESGGYTF TRBJ1-2 TRBV29-1 NA NA
TGCGCCAGCAGCCCGGGACAGGGGCCTAATTCACCCCTCCACTTT CASSPGQGPNSPLHF TRBJ1-6 TRBV4-1 NA TRBD1
TGTGCCAGCTCACTCGGGGGGGACAGAGCTAACTATGGCTACACCTTC CASSLGGDRANYGYTF TRBJ1-2 TRBV18 NA TRBD1
TGTGCCAGCAGCTTCCCGGACAGGGGGATTGGCTATGGCTACACCTTC CASSFPDRGIGYGYTF TRBJ1-2 TRBV5-4 NA TRBD1
TGTGCCAGCAGTTTTCCGGGGTACTACGAGCAGTACTTC CASSFPGYYEQYF TRBJ2-7 TRBV28 NA NA
TGTGCCAGCAGGGGCTCTGGGGCCAACGGCCTGACTTTC CASRGSGANGLTF TRBJ2-6 TRBV2 NA NA
TGTGCCAGCCTCGACAGGGCCGGCACCGGGGAGCTGTTTTTT CASLDRAGTGELFF TRBJ2-2 TRBV19 NA TRBD1
TGTGCCAGCAGCCTAGACTACTTCACAGATACGCAGTATTTT CASSLDYFTDTQYF TRBJ2-3 TRBV7-2 NA NA
TGTGCCACCAGCAGACGGACCGACGCGGGGACTGAAGCTTTCTTT CATSRRTDAGTEAFF TRBJ1-1 TRBV15 NA NA
TGTGCCAGCAGCTCAGGGGGATCTAACTATGGCTACACCTTC CASSSGGSNYGYTF TRBJ1-2 TRBV6-5 NA TRBD1
TGCGCCAGCAGCGACGGGAACACGGGAGAGACCCAGTACTTC CASSDGNTGETQYF TRBJ2-5 TRBV5-1 NA NA
TGTGCCAGCAGCCCGAATCGACAGGGCGGGGGCTACACCTTC CASSPNRQGGGYTF TRBJ1-2 TRBV7-3 NA TRBD1
TGTGCCAGCAGCTTATTCTCCCCCACCCCCCAACAGGGAGCTGGAAACACCATATATTTT CASSLFSPTPQQGAGNTIYF TRBJ1-3 TRBV7-8 once NA
TGCGCCAGCAGCTTTATCAATGAGCAGTTCTTC CASSFINEQFF TRBJ2-1 TRBV5-1 NA NA
TGTGCCAGCAGTTACGGGACAGGGAGGACTGAAGCTTTCTTT CASSYGTGRTEAFF TRBJ1-1 TRBV6-5 once TRBD1
TGTGCCAGCAGCCAAGATTGGGGGACAGTAGGCGGCTACACCTTC CASSQDWGTVGGYTF TRBJ1-2 TRBV14 NA TRBD1
TGTGCCAGCAGCCTACTGATCGGCAATGAGCAGTTCTTC CASSLLIGNEQFF TRBJ2-1 TRBV7-2 NA NA
TGTGCCAGCAGCGAAGGACTAGCGGGAGAGACCCAGTACTTC CASSEGLAGETQYF TRBJ2-5 TRBV7-2 NA TRBD2
TGTGCCAGCCACAGGGGGCGCGGGAACAATGAGCAGTTCTTC CASHRGRGNNEQFF TRBJ2-1 TRBV6-1 NA TRBD1
TGTGCCAGCAGCTTAGACGGGGGGCCCAACACTGAAGCTTTCTTT CASSLDGGPNTEAFF TRBJ1-1 TRBV7-8 NA NA
TGTGCCAGCAGCCAAGGGCTAGCGGGGGGGTATTTTGATGAGCAGTTCTTC CASSQGLAGGYFDEQFF TRBJ2-1 TRBV14 few TRBD2
TGTGCCAGCACCCGGAGGCGAGAGACCCAGTACTTC CASTRRRETQYF TRBJ2-5 TRBV5-8 NA NA
TGCGCCAGCAGCTCCGGGACAGGGGGCGTGGAGACCCAGTACTTC CASSSGTGGVETQYF TRBJ2-5 TRBV5-1 NA TRBD1
TGTGCCAGCAGCCAAGGAGCGGGGGGGCCGGATGAGCAGTTCTTC CASSQGAGGPDEQFF TRBJ2-1 TRBV4-2 NA TRBD2
TGTGCCAGCACGCAGAGGTCCTATAATTCACCCCTCCACTTT CASTQRSYNSPLHF TRBJ1-6 TRBV6-1 NA NA
TGTGCCAGCAGTTTAAAACAGGGGTCCTACGAGCAGTACTTC CASSLKQGSYEQYF TRBJ2-7 TRBV28 NA TRBD1
TGTGCCAGCAGCCAGGGACTCGCCGACACCGGGGAGCTGTTTTTT CASSQGLADTGELFF TRBJ2-2 TRBV6-4 NA NA
TGTGCCAGCAGACGACCCCGGGGGGGTTGGTATGGCTACACCTTC CASRRPRGGWYGYTF TRBJ1-2 TRBV6-5 NA NA
TGTGCCAGCAGCCGGGACAGGGAACGTCAGCCCCAGCATTTT CASSRDRERQPQHF TRBJ1-5 TRBV28 NA TRBD1
TGTGCCAGCAGCCCTCCGGGACAGGTGAACACTGAAGCTTTCTTT CASSPPGQVNTEAFF TRBJ1-1 TRBV13 NA TRBD1
TGTGCCAGCAGTGAATGGGGGAGGGGACCCGGGGAGCTGTTTTTT CASSEWGRGPGELFF TRBJ2-2 TRBV25-1 NA TRBD2
TGCGCCAGCAGCCACAAGGACCTGGGGGGTAATTCACCCCTCCACTTT CASSHKDLGGNSPLHF TRBJ1-6 TRBV4-3 NA NA
TGTGCCAGCAGTTACTCGGGGGGGACAGAGACCCAGTACTTC CASSYSGGTETQYF TRBJ2-5 TRBV6-5 NA TRBD2
TGCGCCAGCAGCTTGGAGACTAGCGGGGGGGCCGGCGGGGAGCTGTTTTTT CASSLETSGGAGGELFF TRBJ2-2 TRBV5-1 NA TRBD2
TGTGCCAGCAGCTTAGTAGGGGACACCCGTAACTATGGCTACACCTTC CASSLVGDTRNYGYTF TRBJ1-2 TRBV7-6 NA NA
TGTGCCAGCAGCTTTGGGGGGGACAACACCGGGGAGCTGTTTTTT CASSFGGDNTGELFF TRBJ2-2 TRBV11-3 NA TRBD2
TGCAGCGTTCGGGTAGCGGGAGCCAATGAGCAGTTCTTC CSVRVAGANEQFF TRBJ2-1 TRBV29-1 NA TRBD2
TGTGCCAGCGGGAGGTACTATGGCTACACCTTC CASGRYYGYTF TRBJ1-2 TRBV28 NA NA
TGTGCCAGCAGTGCCCAGGGGTGGGGTAATTCACCCCTCCACTTT CASSAQGWGNSPLHF TRBJ1-6 TRBV6-1 NA NA
TGCAGCGTTGGTTCTAGAATCGGCGGGGAGCTGTTTTTT CSVGSRIGGELFF TRBJ2-2 TRBV29-1 NA NA
TGTGCCAGCAGTTTGAAGGTTGGGGGGTTCTATGGCTACACCTTC CASSLKVGGFYGYTF TRBJ1-2 TRBV27 NA NA
TGTGCCACCAGCAGAGCCGGGGGACCCGGGGAGCTGTTTTTT CATSRAGGPGELFF TRBJ2-2 TRBV15 few NA
TGTGCCAGTAGCCGGACCGGGACAGACTATGGCTACACCTTC CASSRTGTDYGYTF TRBJ1-2 TRBV19 NA TRBD1